This T cell receptor (beta chain) was recorded in a study of cytomegalovirus exposure and HLA in healthy donors. Turning to the study itself: In a later analysis, the approximately 110 validation repertoires were reported to have used the same platform as the approximately 670 first-cohort repertoires. Notes on the study in general: Altogether, 150 or so TCR beta chains were recorded as cytomegalovirus-associated. First-cohort TCR clusters tended to co-occur in the roughly 130 validation repertoires, a later analysis found.

CDR1 SEHNR and CDR2 FQNEAQ come from the germline V gene (reference sequence). The CDR3 has 14 amino acids. V lost 3 bases, J lost 8 bases, and 13 bases lay in between. Assay: immunoSEQ multiplex PCR; the TCRdb copy retains only in-frame clones and omits some. Here the sample spans around 60,000 clones, approximately 92% being singletons. A note on this clone: Its target is not known.

Separate from the roughly 610-subject first cohort, the roughly 120-subject validation cohort was the one that the donors belonged to. The sequence came from a man between 18 and 35 years old in good health and CMV-seronegative. The sample comprised PBMCs. The J gene is TRBJ1-4, the V gene TRBV7-9; D is possibly TRBD1 (5 bases). The CDR3 DNA reads TGTGCCAGCAGCTTGGACATAGGAAAAGAAAAACTGTTTTTT. This encodes CASSLDIGKEKLFF.